This T cell receptor beta chain was captured by sequencing in a study of cytomegalovirus exposure and HLA in healthy donors. Study-level points and caveats: One variant, a missense change in DCLRE1C, was linked in a later analysis to TCR beta V- and J-gene trimming. Previously analyzed data showed that most TCR beta V segments were productive at a frequency of about 90% or about 30%. There were 150 to 200 TCR beta chains listed as cytomegalovirus-associated. Most TCR sequences proved rare, with some public TCRs found in many donors.

This clone was recorded only once. Antigen specificity is unknown. Germline CDR1 reads MGHRA; CDR2 reads YSYEKL. V dropped 0 bases and J dropped 0 bases, with 15 bases sitting between them. This CDR3 contains 18 residues. The primer mix had 60 Vbeta and 13 Jbeta primers. Method: immunoSEQ multiplex PCR; TCRdb's copy keeps in-frame clones and lacks some. The data show 150,000 or so clones, with around 80% seen just once and around an eighth held by the top ten. The sequencing input was PBMCs. The chain employs TRBV4-1 and TRBJ1-5; D ambiguous. The TCR sequence derives from a woman in her thirties or forties in good health and CMV-seronegative. The chain's CDR3 is CASSQDQAGYYSNQPQHF. CDR3 coding DNA: TGCGCCAGCAGCCAAGATCAGGCGGGCTACTATAGCAATCAGCCCCAGCATTTT.